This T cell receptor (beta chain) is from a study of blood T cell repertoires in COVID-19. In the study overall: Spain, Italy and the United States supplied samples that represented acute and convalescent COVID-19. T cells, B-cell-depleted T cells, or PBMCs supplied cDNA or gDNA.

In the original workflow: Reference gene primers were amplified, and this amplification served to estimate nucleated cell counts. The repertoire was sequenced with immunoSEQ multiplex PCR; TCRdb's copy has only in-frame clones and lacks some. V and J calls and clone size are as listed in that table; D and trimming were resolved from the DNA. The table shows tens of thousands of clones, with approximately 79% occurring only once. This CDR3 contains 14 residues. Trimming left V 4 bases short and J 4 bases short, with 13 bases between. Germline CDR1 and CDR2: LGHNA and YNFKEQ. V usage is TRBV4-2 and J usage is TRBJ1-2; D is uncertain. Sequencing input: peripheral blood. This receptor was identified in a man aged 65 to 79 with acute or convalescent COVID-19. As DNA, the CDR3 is TGTGCCAGCAGCCCAGGACTGGGGTCCTATGGCTACACCTTC. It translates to CASSPGLGSYGYTF.